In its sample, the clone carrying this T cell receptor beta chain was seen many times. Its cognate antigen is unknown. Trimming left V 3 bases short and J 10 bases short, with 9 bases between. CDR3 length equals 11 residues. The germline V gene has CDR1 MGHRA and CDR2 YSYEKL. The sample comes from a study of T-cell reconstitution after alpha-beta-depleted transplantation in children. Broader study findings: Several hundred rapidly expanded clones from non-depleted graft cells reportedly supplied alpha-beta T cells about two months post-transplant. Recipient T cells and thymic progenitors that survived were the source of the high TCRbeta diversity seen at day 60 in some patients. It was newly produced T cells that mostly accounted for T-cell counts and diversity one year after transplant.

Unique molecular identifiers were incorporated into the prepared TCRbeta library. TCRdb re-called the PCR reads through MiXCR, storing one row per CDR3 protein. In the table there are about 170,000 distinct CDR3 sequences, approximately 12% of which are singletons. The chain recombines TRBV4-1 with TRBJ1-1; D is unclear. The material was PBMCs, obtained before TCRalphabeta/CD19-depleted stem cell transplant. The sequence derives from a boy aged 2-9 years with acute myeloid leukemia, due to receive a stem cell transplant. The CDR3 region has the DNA TGCGCCAGCAGCCAGTACCTTGCAGCTTTCTTT. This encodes CASSQYLAAFF.